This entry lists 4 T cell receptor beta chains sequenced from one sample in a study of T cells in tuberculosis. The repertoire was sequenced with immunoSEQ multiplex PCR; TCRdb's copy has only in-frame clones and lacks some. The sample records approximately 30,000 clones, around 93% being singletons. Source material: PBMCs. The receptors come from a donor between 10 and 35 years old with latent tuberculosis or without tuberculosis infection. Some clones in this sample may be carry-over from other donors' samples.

CDR3 region: CAWNSQGGNTEAFF. CDR3 in DNA: TGTGCCTGGAACTCACAGGGGGGGAACACTGAAGCTTTCTTT. The chain uses TRBV30 and TRBJ1-1, with TRBD1 matching 8 bases. Germline CDR1 reads GTSNPN; CDR2 reads SVGIG (reference sequence). With 4 bases clipped from V and 1 base from J, the junction kept 5 bases outside the gene matches. The CDR3 runs 14 residues.

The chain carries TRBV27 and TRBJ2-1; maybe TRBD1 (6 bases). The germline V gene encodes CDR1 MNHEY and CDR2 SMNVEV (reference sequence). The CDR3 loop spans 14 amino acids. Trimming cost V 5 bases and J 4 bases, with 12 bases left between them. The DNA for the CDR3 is TGTGCCAGCAGTGAACAGGGATTTTACAATGAGCAGTTCTTC. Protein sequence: CASSEQGFYNEQFF.

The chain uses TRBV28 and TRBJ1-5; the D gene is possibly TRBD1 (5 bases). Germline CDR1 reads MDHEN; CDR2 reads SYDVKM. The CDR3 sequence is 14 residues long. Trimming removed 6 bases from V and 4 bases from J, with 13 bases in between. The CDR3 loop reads CASSLTGGNQPQHF. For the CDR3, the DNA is TGTGCCAGCAGCCTTACAGGTGGAAATCAGCCCCAGCATTTT.

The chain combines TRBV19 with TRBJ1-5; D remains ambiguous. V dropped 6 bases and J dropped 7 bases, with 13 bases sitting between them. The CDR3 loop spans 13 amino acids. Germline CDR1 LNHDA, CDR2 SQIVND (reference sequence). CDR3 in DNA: TGTGCCAGTAGAAATCGGGGTCAACAGCCCCAGCATTTT. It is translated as CASRNRGQQPQHF.